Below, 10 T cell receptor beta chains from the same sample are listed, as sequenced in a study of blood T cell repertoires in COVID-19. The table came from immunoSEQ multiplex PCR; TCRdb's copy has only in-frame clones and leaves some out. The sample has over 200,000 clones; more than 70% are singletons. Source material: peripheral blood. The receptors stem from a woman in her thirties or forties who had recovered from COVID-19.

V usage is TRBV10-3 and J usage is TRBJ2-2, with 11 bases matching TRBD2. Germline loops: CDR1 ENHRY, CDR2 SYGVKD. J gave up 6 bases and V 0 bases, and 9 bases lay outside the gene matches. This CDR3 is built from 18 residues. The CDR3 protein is CAISESISLLAGAGELFF. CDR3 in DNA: TGTGCCATCAGTGAGTCGATTAGTTTACTAGCGGGAGCCGGGGAGCTGTTTTTT.

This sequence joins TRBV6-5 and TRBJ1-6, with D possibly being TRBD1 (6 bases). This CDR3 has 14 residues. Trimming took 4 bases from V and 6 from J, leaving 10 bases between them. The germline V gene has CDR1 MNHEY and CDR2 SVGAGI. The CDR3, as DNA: TGTGCCAGCAGTTCTTTGGGGGCTAATTCACCCCTCCACTTT. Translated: CASSSLGANSPLHF.

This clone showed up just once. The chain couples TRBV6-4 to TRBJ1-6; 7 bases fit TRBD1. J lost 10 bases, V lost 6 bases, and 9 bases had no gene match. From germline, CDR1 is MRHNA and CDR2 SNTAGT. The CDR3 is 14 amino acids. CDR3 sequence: CASSPQGKGSPLHF. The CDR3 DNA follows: TGTGCCAGCAGCCCACAGGGGAAAGGATCACCCCTCCACTTT.

The CDR3 DNA reads TGTGCCAGTAGTATGAGCGGGAGGGCCGTAGGTGAGCAGTTCTTC. As protein: CASSMSGRAVGEQFF. The chain uses TRBV19 and TRBJ2-1; 10 bases are shared with TRBD2. Unmatched junction bases numbered 8, after V lost 3 bases and J lost 9 bases. This CDR3 region has 15 residues. CDR1 is LNHDA, CDR2 SQIVND, per germline (reference sequence). Based on the CDR3 plus reference TRBV19 and TRBJ2-1, the full variable domain is DGGITQSPKYLFRKEGQNVTLSCEQNLNHDAMYWYRQDPGQGLRLIYYSQIVNDFQKGDIAEGYSVSREKKESFPLTVTSAQKNPTAFYLCASSMSGRAVGEQFFGPGTRLTVL.

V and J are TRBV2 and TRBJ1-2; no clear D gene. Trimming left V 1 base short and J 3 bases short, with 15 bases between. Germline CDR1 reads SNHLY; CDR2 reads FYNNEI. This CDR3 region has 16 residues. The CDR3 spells CASSEGRRGGDYGYTF. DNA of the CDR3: TGTGCCAGCAGTGAAGGGCGGCGGGGTGGGGACTATGGCTACACCTTC. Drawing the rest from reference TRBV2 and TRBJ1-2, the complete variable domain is EPEVTQTPSHQVTQMGQEVILRCVPISNHLYFYWYRQILGQKVEFLVSFYNNEISEKSEIFDDQFSVERPDGSNFTLKIRSTKLEDSAMYFCASSEGRRGGDYGYTFGSGTRLTVV.

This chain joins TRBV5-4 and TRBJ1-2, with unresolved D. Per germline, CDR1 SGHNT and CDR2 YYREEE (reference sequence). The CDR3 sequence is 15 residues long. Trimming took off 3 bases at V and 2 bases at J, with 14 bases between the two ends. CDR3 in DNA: TGTGCCAGCAGCTCCCGGGTCGGCGCCAACTATGGCTACACCTTC. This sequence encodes CASSSRVGANYGYTF. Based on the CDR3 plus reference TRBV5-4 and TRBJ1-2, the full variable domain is ETGVTQSPTHLIKTRGQQVTLRCSSQSGHNTVSWYQQALGQGPQFIFQYYREEENGRGNFPPRFSGLQFPNYSSELNVNALELDDSALYLCASSSRVGANYGYTFGSGTRLTVV.

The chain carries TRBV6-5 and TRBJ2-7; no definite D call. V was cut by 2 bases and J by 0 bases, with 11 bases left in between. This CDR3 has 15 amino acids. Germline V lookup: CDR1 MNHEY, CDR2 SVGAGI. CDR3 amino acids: CASSYTTADSYEQYF. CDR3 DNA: TGTGCCAGCAGTTACACCACTGCGGACTCCTACGAGCAGTACTTC.

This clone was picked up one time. The CDR3 reads CATPRGRDTEAFF. CDR3 nucleotide sequence: TGTGCCACCCCCCGGGGGAGGGACACTGAAGCTTTCTTT. The chain carries TRBV2 and TRBJ1-1; tentatively, D is TRBD1 (5 bases). The CDR3 has 13 residues. CDR1 is SNHLY and CDR2 is FYNNEI in the germline V gene. The V and J ends lost 10 bases and 3 bases respectively, with 15 bases between them.

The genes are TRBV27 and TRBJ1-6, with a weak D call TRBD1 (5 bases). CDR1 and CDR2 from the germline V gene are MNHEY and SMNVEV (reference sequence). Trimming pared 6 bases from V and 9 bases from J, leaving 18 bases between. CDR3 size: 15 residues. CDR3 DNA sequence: TGTGCCAGCAGCCGAACGGAGGGGTCGTCTTCACCCCTCCACTTT. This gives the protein CASSRTEGSSSPLHF.

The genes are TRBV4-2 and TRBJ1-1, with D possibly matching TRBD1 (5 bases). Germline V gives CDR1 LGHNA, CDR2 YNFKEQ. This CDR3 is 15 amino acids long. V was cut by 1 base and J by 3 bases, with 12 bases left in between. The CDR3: CASSQGTQGDTEAFF. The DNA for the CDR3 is TGTGCCAGCAGCCAAGGTACCCAAGGGGACACTGAAGCTTTCTTT.